This T cell receptor (beta chain) was documented in a study of cytomegalovirus exposure and HLA in healthy donors. Study-level findings and limits: There was a cluster of highly shared sequence variants that was likely a sequencing artifact.

Trimming at V came to 5 bases and at J to 2 bases, leaving 8 bases not matched to a gene. Germline CDR1 reads MDHEN; CDR2 reads SYDVKM. This CDR3 spans 16 amino acids. The PCR had 60 Vbeta and 13 Jbeta primers. Using immunoSEQ multiplex PCR, the repertoire was profiled, and TCRdb retains in-frame clones only, with some absent. The table records roughly 160,000 clones, about 65% of them present only once. Details on this clone: Its antigen is unidentified.

The chain employs TRBV28 and TRBJ2-7, with TRBD2 identical over 11 bases. Sequencing was carried out using PBMCs. This clonotype was obtained from a woman aged 25-40 years in good health and CMV-seronegative. The CDR3 sequence is CASSPAGTSGAYEQYF. The CDR3 nucleotides read TGTGCCAGCAGTCCTGCCGGGACTAGCGGAGCCTACGAGCAGTACTTC.